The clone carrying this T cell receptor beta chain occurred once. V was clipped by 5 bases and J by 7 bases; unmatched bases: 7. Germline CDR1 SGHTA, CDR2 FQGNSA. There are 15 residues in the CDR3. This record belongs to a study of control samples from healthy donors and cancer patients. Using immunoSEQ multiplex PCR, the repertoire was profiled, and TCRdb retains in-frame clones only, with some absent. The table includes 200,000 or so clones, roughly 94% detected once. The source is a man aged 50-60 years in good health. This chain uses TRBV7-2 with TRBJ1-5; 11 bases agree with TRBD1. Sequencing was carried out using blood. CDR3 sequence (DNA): TGTGCCAGCAGCCCACGGACAGGGGGCGCCCAGCCCCAGCATTTT. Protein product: CASSPRTGGAQPQHF. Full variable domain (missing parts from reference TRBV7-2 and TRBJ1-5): GAGVSQSPSNKVTEKGKDVELRCDPISGHTALYWYRQSLGQGLEFLIYFQGNSAPDKSGLPSDRFSAERTGGSVSTLTIQRTQQEDSAVYLCASSPRTGGAQPQHFGDGTRLSIL.